The rows below give T cell receptor beta chains drawn from one sample of a study of Graves' ophthalmopathy and Graves' hyperthyroidism. In TCRdb, the multiplex PCR reads were re-called with MiXCR into one record per CDR3 protein. Of 200,000 to 300,000 distinct CDR3 sequences listed, about 46% are singletons. Sequenced material: peripheral blood. The receptors derive from an adult man with Graves' ophthalmopathy. Both conserved end residues are part of each CDR3. The order of the fields is J gene, V gene, clone size, D gene, CDR3 length, CDR3 protein, CDR3 DNA. D genes are given only for firm matches. Not every row has a clone size; where given, it reads once, few, many or a size class.

TRBJ1-1,TRBV5-4,-,-,14,CASSSGTSNTEAFF,TGTGCCAGCAGCTCTGGGACCTCTAACACTGAAGCTTTCTTT
TRBJ2-5,TRBV2,many,-,13,CASSDLAKETQYF,TGTGCCAGCAGTGATCTGGCCAAAGAGACCCAGTACTTC
TRBJ2-7,TRBV7-9,-,TRBD2,17,CASSFRPSGGAAYEQYF,TGTGCCAGCAGCTTCCGACCGAGCGGGGGGGCGGCCTACGAGCAGTACTTC
TRBJ2-1,TRBV24-1,once,TRBD1,16,CATSDRDRVGGGEQFF,TGTGCCACCAGTGACCGGGACAGGGTGGGAGGCGGGGAGCAGTTCTTC
TRBJ2-7,TRBV20-1,few,TRBD2,15,CSARAGLANSYEQYF,TGCAGTGCTAGAGCGGGACTAGCCAACTCCTACGAGCAGTACTTC
TRBJ1-5,TRBV10-3,few,TRBD1,15,CAISETGVGNQPQHF,TGTGCCATCAGTGAGACAGGGGTGGGCAATCAGCCCCAGCATTTT
TRBJ2-5,TRBV2,-,TRBD1,14,CASSNDRGQETQYF,TGTGCCAGCAGTAATGACAGGGGGCAAGAGACCCAGTACTTC
TRBJ2-5,TRBV7-8,-,TRBD2,16,CASSLGASGGQETQYF,TGTGCCAGCAGCTTAGGGGCTAGCGGGGGGCAAGAGACCCAGTACTTC
TRBJ2-7,TRBV29-1,-,TRBD2,14,CSVASGTSGMVQYF,TGCAGCGTTGCCTCCGGGACTAGCGGGATGGTGCAGTACTTC
TRBJ2-1,TRBV25-1,-,TRBD2,16,CASSQLGGGSGNEQFF,TGTGCCAGCAGCCAACTGGGTGGCGGGAGTGGGAATGAGCAGTTCTTC
TRBJ1-2,TRBV5-1,-,TRBD1,15,CASRPNLGTGYGYTF,TGCGCCAGCAGACCTAACCTCGGGACAGGCTATGGCTACACCTTC
TRBJ1-1,TRBV7-9,-,-,14,CASSFDSPTPEAFF,TGTGCCAGCAGCTTTGACAGTCCAACCCCGGAAGCTTTCTTT
TRBJ1-2,TRBV15,many,-,12,CATSSFLDGYTF,TGTGCCACCAGCAGCTTTCTCGATGGCTACACCTTC
TRBJ1-2,TRBV19,many,TRBD1,13,CASNPLGGDGYTF,TGTGCCAGTAACCCACTAGGGGGCGATGGCTACACCTTC
TRBJ2-7,TRBV24-1,few,TRBD2,15,CATSDPTSGTYEQYF,TGTGCCACCAGTGATCCGACTAGCGGGACCTACGAGCAGTACTTC
TRBJ2-5,TRBV9,few,-,16,CASSLGAGRYQETQYF,TGCGCCAGCAGCTTGGGGGCAGGGCGATACCAAGAGACCCAGTACTTC
TRBJ2-3,TRBV4-1,-,-,15,CASSQGGLITDTQYF,TGCGCCAGCAGCCAAGGAGGGCTGATCACAGATACGCAGTATTTT
TRBJ2-5,TRBV5-1,-,TRBD2,16,CASSSLAGVPQETQYF,TGCGCCAGCAGCTCACTAGCGGGGGTTCCACAAGAGACCCAGTACTTC
TRBJ1-1,TRBV5-6,-,-,15,CASSYSSTQGTEAFF,TGTGCCAGCAGCTATTCCTCCACTCAGGGCACTGAAGCTTTCTTT
TRBJ2-2,TRBV5-1,few,-,15,CASSLANFNTGELFF,TGCGCCAGCAGCTTGGCGAATTTTAACACCGGGGAGCTGTTTTTT
TRBJ2-5,TRBV12-3/TRBV12-4,-,-,16,CASSQAWQGGQETQYF,TGTGCCAGCAGCCAAGCGTGGCAAGGGGGACAAGAGACCCAGTACTTC
TRBJ2-7,TRBV6-5,-,-,14,CASSDGLNLYEQYF,TGTGCCAGCAGTGACGGACTTAACCTCTACGAGCAGTACTTC
TRBJ1-1,TRBV29-1,-,-,10,CSVGALEAFF,TGCAGCGTTGGGGCACTAGAAGCTTTCTTT
TRBJ2-7,TRBV2,-,TRBD1,17,CASSEAVLGQGVDEQYF,TGTGCCAGCAGTGAAGCCGTATTGGGACAGGGGGTCGACGAGCAGTACTTC
TRBJ2-5,TRBV6-6,-,-,15,CASRLQGGISETQYF,TGTGCCAGCAGGCTACAGGGCGGTATATCTGAGACCCAGTACTTC
TRBJ2-5,TRBV5-8,-,-,15,CASSQVRLPEETQYF,TGTGCCAGCAGCCAAGTCCGTCTGCCAGAAGAGACCCAGTACTTC
TRBJ2-6,TRBV7-2,-,TRBD1,16,CASRPTGGSGANVLTF,TGTGCCAGCAGGCCGACAGGGGGCTCGGGGGCCAACGTCCTGACTTTC
TRBJ2-2,TRBV14,few,-,14,CASSQGRYTGELFF,TGTGCCAGCAGCCAAGGACGGTACACCGGGGAGCTGTTTTTT
TRBJ2-2,TRBV2,-,TRBD2,14,CASGLAENTGELFF,TGTGCCAGCGGACTAGCGGAAAACACCGGGGAGCTGTTTTTT
TRBJ1-2,TRBV20-1,-,-,14,CSARGSRGHHGYTF,TGCAGTGCTAGAGGTTCCAGGGGACACCATGGCTACACCTTC
TRBJ1-4,TRBV6-6,-,-,14,CASSPPQEMGKLFF,TGTGCCAGCAGTCCCCCCCAAGAGATGGGAAAACTGTTTTTT
TRBJ2-2,TRBV5-1,few,TRBD1,15,CASSSRTGAAGELFF,TGCGCCAGCAGCTCCAGGACAGGGGCTGCCGGGGAGCTGTTTTTT
TRBJ1-2,TRBV6-5,-,-,13,CASRKEGGYGYTF,TGTGCCAGCAGAAAAGAGGGGGGCTATGGCTACACCTTC
TRBJ2-1,TRBV10-1,-,TRBD1,14,CASSAADRGDEQFF,TGCGCCAGCAGCGCCGCGGACAGGGGCGATGAGCAGTTCTTC
TRBJ2-7,TRBV10-3,few,-,11,CASSSWKGQYF,TGTGCCAGCAGTTCGTGGAAAGGGCAGTACTTC
TRBJ1-2,TRBV6-1,few,TRBD1,13,CASSWTGMYGYTF,TGTGCCAGCAGTTGGACAGGCATGTATGGCTACACCTTC
TRBJ2-7,TRBV20-1,-,-,14,CSAISGAGAREQYF,TGCAGTGCTATCTCGGGCGCGGGGGCCCGCGAGCAGTACTTC
TRBJ2-5,TRBV11-2,-,TRBD2,16,CASSFGTSANQETQYF,TGTGCCAGCAGCTTTGGGACTAGCGCGAACCAAGAGACCCAGTACTTC
TRBJ1-5,TRBV10-3,-,-,16,CAISESGRGSNQPQHF,TGTGCCATCAGTGAGTCGGGCAGGGGTAGCAATCAGCCCCAGCATTTT
TRBJ1-2,TRBV18,-,-,14,CASSPGEVNYGYTF,TGTGCCAGCTCACCCGGGGAAGTTAACTATGGCTACACCTTC